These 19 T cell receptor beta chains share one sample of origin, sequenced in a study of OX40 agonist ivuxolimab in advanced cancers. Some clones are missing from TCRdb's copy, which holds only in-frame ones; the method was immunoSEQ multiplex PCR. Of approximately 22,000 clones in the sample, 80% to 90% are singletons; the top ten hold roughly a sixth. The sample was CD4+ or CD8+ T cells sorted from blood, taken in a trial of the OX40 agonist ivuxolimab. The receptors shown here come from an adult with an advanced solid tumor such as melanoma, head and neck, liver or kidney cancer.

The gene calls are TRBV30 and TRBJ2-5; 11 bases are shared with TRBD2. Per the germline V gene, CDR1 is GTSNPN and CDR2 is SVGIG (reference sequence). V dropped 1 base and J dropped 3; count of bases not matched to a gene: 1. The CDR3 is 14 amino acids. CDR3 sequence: CAWSEGLAEETQYF. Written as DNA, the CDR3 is TGTGCCTGGAGTGAGGGACTAGCGGAAGAGACCCAGTACTTC.

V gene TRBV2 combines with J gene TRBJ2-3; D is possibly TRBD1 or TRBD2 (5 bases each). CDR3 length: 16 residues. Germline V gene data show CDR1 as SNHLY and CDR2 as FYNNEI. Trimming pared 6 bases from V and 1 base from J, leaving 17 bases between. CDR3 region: CASSITPRDGTDTQYF. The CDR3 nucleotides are TGTGCCAGCAGCATTACGCCCCGGGACGGCACAGATACGCAGTATTTT. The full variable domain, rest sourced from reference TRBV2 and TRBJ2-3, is EPEVTQTPSHQVTQMGQEVILRCVPISNHLYFYWYRQILGQKVEFLVSFYNNEISEKSEIFDDQFSVERPDGSNFTLKIRSTKLEDSAMYFCASSITPRDGTDTQYFGPGTRLTVL.

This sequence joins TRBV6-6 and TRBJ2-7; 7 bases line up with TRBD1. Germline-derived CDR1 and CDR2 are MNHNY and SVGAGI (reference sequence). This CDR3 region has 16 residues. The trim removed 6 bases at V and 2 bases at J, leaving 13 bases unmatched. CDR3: CASRPHDRDAPYEQYF. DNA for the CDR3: TGTGCCAGCAGGCCCCACGACAGGGACGCTCCCTACGAGCAGTACTTC.

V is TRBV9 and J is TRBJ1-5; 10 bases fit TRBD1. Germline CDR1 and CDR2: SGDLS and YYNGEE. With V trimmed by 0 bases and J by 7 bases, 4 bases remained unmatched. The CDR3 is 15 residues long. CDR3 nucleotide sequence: TGTGCCAGCAGCGTAGGACAGGGGGCTGGCCAGCCCCAGCATTTT. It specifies CASSVGQGAGQPQHF. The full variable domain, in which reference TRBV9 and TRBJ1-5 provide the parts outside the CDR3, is DSGVTQTPKHLITATGQRVTLRCSPRSGDLSVYWYQQSLDQGLQFLIQYYNGEERAKGNILERFSAQQFPDLHSELNLSSLELGDSALYFCASSVGQGAGQPQHFGDGTRLSIL.

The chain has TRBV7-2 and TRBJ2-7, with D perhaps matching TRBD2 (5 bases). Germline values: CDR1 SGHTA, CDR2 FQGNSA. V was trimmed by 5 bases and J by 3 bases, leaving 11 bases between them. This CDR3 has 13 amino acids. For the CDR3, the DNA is TGTGCCAGCAGCACTCACCGGGACTACGAGCAGTACTTC. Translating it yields CASSTHRDYEQYF.

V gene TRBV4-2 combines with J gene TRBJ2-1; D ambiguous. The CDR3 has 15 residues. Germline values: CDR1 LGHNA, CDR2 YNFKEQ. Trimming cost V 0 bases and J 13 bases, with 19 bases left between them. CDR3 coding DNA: TGTGCCAGCAGCCAAGATCCCCAATCCCCCTTAGGTCAGTTCTTC. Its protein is CASSQDPQSPLGQFF.

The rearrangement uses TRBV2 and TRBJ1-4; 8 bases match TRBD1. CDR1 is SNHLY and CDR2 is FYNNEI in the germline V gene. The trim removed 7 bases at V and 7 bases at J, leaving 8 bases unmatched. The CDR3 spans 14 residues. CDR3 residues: CASNRGQGGEKLFF. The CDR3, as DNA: TGTGCCAGCAACAGAGGACAGGGAGGTGAAAAACTGTTTTTT.

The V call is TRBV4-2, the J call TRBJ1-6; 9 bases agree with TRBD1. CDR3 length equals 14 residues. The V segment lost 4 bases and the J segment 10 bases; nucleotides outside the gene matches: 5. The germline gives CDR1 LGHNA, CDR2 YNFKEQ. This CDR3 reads CASSPGTGWSPLHF. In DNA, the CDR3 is TGTGCCAGCAGCCCCGGGACAGGGTGGTCACCCCTCCACTTT.

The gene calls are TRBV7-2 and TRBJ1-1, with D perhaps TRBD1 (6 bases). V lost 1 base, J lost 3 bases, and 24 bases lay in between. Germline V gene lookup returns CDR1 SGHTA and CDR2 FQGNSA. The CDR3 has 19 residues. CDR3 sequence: CASSLGVRGGGLTDTEAFF. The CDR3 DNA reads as TGTGCCAGCAGCTTAGGAGTGAGAGGGGGTGGGCTTACGGACACTGAAGCTTTCTTT.

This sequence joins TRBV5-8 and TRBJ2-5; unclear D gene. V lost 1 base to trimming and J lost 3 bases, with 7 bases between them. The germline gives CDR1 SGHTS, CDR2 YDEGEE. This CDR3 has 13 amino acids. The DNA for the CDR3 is TGTGCCAGCAGCTTGTGGAGTAAAGAGACCCAGTACTTC. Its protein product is CASSLWSKETQYF.

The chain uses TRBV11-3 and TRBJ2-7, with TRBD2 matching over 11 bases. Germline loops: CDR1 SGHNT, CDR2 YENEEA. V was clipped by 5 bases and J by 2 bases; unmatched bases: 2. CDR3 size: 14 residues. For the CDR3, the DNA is TGTGCCAGCAGCCTACTAGCGGGAGCCTACGAGCAGTACTTC. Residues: CASSLLAGAYEQYF.

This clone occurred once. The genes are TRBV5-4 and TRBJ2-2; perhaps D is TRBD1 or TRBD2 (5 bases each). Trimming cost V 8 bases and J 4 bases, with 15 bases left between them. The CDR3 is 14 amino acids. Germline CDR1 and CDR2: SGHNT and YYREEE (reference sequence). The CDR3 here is CASRRWGSTGELFF. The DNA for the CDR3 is TGTGCCAGTAGGCGTTGGGGGAGCACCGGGGAGCTGTTTTTT. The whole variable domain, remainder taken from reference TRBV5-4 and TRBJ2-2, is ETGVTQSPTHLIKTRGQQVTLRCSSQSGHNTVSWYQQALGQGPQFIFQYYREEENGRGNFPPRFSGLQFPNYSSELNVNALELDDSALYLCASRRWGSTGELFFGEGSRLTVL.

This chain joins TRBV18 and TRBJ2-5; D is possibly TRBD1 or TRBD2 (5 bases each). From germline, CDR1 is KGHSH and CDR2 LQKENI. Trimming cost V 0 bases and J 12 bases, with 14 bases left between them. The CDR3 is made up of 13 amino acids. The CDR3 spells CASSPPGEWVKYF. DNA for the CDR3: TGTGCCAGCTCACCACCGGGGGAGTGGGTAAAGTACTTC.

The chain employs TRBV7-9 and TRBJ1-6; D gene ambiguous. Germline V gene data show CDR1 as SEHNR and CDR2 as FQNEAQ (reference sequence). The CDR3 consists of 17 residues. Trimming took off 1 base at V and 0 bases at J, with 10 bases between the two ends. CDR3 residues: CASSLEARASYNSPLHF. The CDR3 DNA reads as TGTGCCAGCAGCTTAGAAGCCAGAGCCTCCTATAATTCACCCCTCCACTTT.

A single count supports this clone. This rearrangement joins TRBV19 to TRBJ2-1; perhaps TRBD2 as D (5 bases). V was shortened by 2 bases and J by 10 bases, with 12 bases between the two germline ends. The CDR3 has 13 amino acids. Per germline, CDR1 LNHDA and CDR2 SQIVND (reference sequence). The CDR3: CASSIKGGGEQFF. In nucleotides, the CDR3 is TGTGCCAGTAGTATAAAGGGTGGCGGGGAGCAGTTCTTC.

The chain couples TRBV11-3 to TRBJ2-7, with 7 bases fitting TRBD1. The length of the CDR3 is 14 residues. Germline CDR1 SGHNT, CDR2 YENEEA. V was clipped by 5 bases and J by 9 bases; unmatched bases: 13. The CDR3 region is CASSPPGQLLGQYF. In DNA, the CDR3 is TGTGCCAGCAGCCCCCCGGGACAGCTCTTAGGGCAGTACTTC.

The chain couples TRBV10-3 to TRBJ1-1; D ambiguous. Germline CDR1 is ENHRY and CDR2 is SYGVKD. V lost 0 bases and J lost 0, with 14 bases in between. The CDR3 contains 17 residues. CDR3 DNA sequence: TGTGCCATCAGTGAGTCGAAGTTGGCAGGCATGAACACTGAAGCTTTCTTT. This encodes CAISESKLAGMNTEAFF.

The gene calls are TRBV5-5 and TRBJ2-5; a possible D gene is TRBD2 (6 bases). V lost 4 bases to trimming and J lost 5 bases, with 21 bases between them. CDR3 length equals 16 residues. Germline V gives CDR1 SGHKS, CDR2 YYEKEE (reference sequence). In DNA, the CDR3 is TGTGCCAGCAGCCCAGGTTCTTCAGGGACTTGGGAGACCCAGTACTTC. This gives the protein CASSPGSSGTWETQYF.

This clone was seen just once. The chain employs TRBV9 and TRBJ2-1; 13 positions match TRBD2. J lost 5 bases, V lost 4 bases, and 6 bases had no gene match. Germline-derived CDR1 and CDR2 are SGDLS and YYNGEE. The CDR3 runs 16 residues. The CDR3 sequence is CASSSGLAGANNEQFF. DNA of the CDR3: TGTGCCAGCAGCTCCGGACTAGCGGGAGCCAACAATGAGCAGTTCTTC.